This T cell receptor (beta chain) was observed in a study of CD8 T cells in ankylosing spondylitis. To note about this clonotype: Its antigen is unknown.

Study results and caveats: Prior literature has documented some motif variants in synovial fluid and blood from reactive arthritis. A CD8+ phenotype characterized the disease-linked clones, which were relatively rare in peripheral blood. Within matched ankylosing spondylitis synovial fluid, disease-linked clones were reportedly significantly enriched. Seemingly distinctive of ankylosing spondylitis blood was a TCR beta motif formed by eight highly homologous variants.

The CDR3 runs to 15 residues. The germline V gene has CDR1 DFQATT and CDR2 SNEGSKA (reference sequence). After removal of 4 bases from V and 1 base from J, the junction contained 5 bases not matched to a gene. Quantitative barcoded 5'-RACE was used to prepare TCR beta libraries. One entry per CDR3 protein, called by TCRdb with MiXCR from the 5' RACE reads. The sample lists roughly 300,000 distinct CDR3 sequences, approximately 8.2% occurring once. This receptor was identified in a male donor with ankylosing spondylitis. Sequencing input: blood, either unsorted or a sorted T cell fraction (not recorded which). V and J are TRBV20-1 and TRBJ2-3; 10 positions agree with TRBD2. The CDR3 DNA reads as TGCAGTGCTATTCCCGGGACTAGCGGCACAGATACGCAGTATTTT. Translation: CSAIPGTSGTDTQYF.